The 3 T cell receptor beta chains listed next were all sequenced from one sample in a study of identical twins. Each CDR3 protein gets one entry after TCRdb re-called the 5' RACE reads with MiXCR. The data show around 490,000 distinct CDR3 sequences, 13% to 15% seen once. These data were also reused for a study on yellow fever vaccine responses in identical twins.

Source material: CD4+ T cells sorted from blood. Receptors were obtained from a woman in her late teens or twenties in good health.

This clonotype occurred a few times. The chain links TRBV2 to TRBJ1-3; D unclear. The CDR3 has 14 residues. The V gene lost 8 bases and the J gene lost 1 base, with 12 bases spanning the gap. CDR1 and CDR2 (germline): SNHLY, FYNNEI. CDR3 DNA sequence: TGTGCCAGCTCCAAGGGTGGGTCTGGAAACACCATATATTTT. Residues: CASSKGGSGNTIYF. The full variable domain, rest sourced from reference TRBV2 and TRBJ1-3, is EPEVTQTPSHQVTQMGQEVILRCVPISNHLYFYWYRQILGQKVEFLVSFYNNEISEKSEIFDDQFSVERPDGSNFTLKIRSTKLEDSAMYFCASSKGGSGNTIYFGEGSWLTVV.

The chain carries TRBV15 and TRBJ2-2; D gene uncertain. This CDR3 comprises 14 residues. V was shortened by 4 bases and J by 0 bases, with 6 bases between the two germline ends. Germline V CDR1 and CDR2: LNHNV, YYDKDF (reference sequence). The CDR3 sequence: CATSNLPNTGELFF. CDR3 in DNA: TGTGCCACCAGCAATCTCCCGAACACCGGGGAGCTGTTTTTT. The whole variable domain, remainder taken from reference TRBV15 and TRBJ2-2, is DAMVIQNPRYQVTQFGKPVTLSCSQTLNHNVMYWYQQKSSQAPKLLFHYYDKDFNNEADTPDNFQSRRPNTSFCFLDIRSPGLGDTAMYLCATSNLPNTGELFFGEGSRLTVL.

The genes are TRBV3-1 and TRBJ2-1; D possibly corresponds to TRBD2 (5 bases). The ends were cut back, 3 bases at V and 0 bases at J, with 18 bases in the middle. CDR1 is LGHDT, CDR2 YNNKEL, per germline (reference sequence). The length of the CDR3 is 18 residues. CDR3 in DNA: TGTGCCAGCAGCCAGCCTCCAGGAGGAGCCGGCTCCTACAATGAGCAGTTCTTC. As protein: CASSQPPGGAGSYNEQFF.